The 28 T cell receptor beta chains below all came from one sample that was sequenced in a study of human T cells and chemical hapten exposure. The time point denotes: pre-sensitization, week 0. Noted treatment: therapeutic diphenylcyclopropenone sensitization with weekly scalp DPC. TCRdb processed the RACE reads anew with MiXCR; each CDR3 protein has one entry. The sample lists 270,000 or so distinct CDR3 sequences, roughly 7.7% occurring once. The specimen comprised whole blood, sampled in connection with sensitization to the hapten diphenylcyclopropenone (DPC). These receptors were taken from a man between 18 and 29 years old with alopecia areata. Some clones in this sample may be carry-over from other donors' samples.

This clonotype has more than one count but fewer than ten. V and J are TRBV7-3 and TRBJ1-1; 7 bases are shared with TRBD1. The V gene's germline CDR1 is SGHTA and CDR2 FQGTGA. The J segment lost 8 bases and the V segment lost 2 bases, leaving 5 bases of the junction unmatched. The CDR3 extends over 13 amino acids. CDR3 DNA sequence: TGTGCCAGCAGCTTATACAGGGGTCTAGAAGCTTTCTTT. Translated, it gives CASSLYRGLEAFF.

This clonotype was seen a few times. V gene TRBV11-2 combines with J gene TRBJ2-1; TRBD1 agrees at 10 bases. V lost 4 bases and J lost 4; bases outside the gene matches: 10. The CDR3 covers 17 residues. Germline V gene data show CDR1 as SGHAT and CDR2 as FQNNGV. The CDR3 coding sequence is TGTGCCAGCAGCTCAAGGCCGGGGACAGGGGAATACAATGAGCAGTTCTTC. Encoded protein: CASSSRPGTGEYNEQFF.

The rearrangement joins TRBV7-6 to TRBJ1-5; tentatively, D is TRBD1 (6 bases). V lost 1 base to trimming and J lost 7 bases, with 17 bases between them. The CDR3 spans 16 residues. In germline, CDR1 is SGHVS, CDR2 FNYEAQ. CDR3 sequence reads: CASSLDTGYGGQPQHF. DNA of the CDR3: TGTGCCAGCAGCTTAGACACAGGGTACGGAGGACAGCCCCAGCATTTT.

The chain joins TRBV7-2 to TRBJ1-2; perhaps TRBD1 as D (5 bases). The V and J ends lost 7 bases and 9 bases respectively, with 24 bases between them. CDR3 length equals 15 residues. Germline V gives CDR1 SGHTA, CDR2 FQGNSA. The CDR3 DNA sequence: TGTGCCAGCAACGACCCCCTTTGGGGGGTCAATAGCTACACCTTC. Translation gives CASNDPLWGVNSYTF.

This clonotype was counted between two and nine times. The chain carries TRBV7-9 and TRBJ1-1; 9 bases line up with TRBD1. Germline assignment: CDR1 SEHNR and CDR2 FQNEAQ (reference sequence). V was clipped by 10 bases and J by 3 bases; unmatched bases: 6. The CDR3 is 13 residues long. The CDR3, as DNA: TGTGCCATCAGGGACAGGGAGGACACTGAAGCTTTCTTT. Translating gives CAIRDREDTEAFF.

The chain is built from TRBV29-1 and TRBJ1-2, with D maybe TRBD1 (6 bases). Germline V gene sequence: CDR1 SQVTM, CDR2 ANQGSEA. V lost 3 bases, J lost 4 bases, and 18 bases lay in between. This CDR3 has 15 amino acids. CDR3 coding DNA: TGCAGCGTTGAGGTCGGCCCGGGACACTTCTATGGCTACACCTTC. It codes for CSVEVGPGHFYGYTF.

This clonotype was observed at least ten times. The rearrangement links TRBV25-1 to TRBJ2-7; no clear D. Germline V gives CDR1 MGHDK, CDR2 SYGVNS. The ends were cut back, 5 bases at V and 2 bases at J, with 10 bases in the middle. The CDR3 extends over 13 amino acids. CDR3 residues: CASSSDGPYEQYV. The DNA for the CDR3 is TGTGCCAGCAGTTCGGACGGACCCTACGAGCAGTACGTC.

The CDR3 DNA is TGCGCCAGCAGCCAACCTTGGACAGGATTAGGGACCCAGTACTTC. It yields the protein CASSQPWTGLGTQYF. The rearrangement uses TRBV4-1 and TRBJ2-5, with 7 bases identical to TRBD1. The CDR3 runs 15 residues. The germline CDR1 and CDR2 sequences are MGHRA and YSYEKL. Trimming at V came to 2 bases and at J to 7 bases, leaving 10 bases not matched to a gene.

This clonotype was counted many times. V is TRBV7-2 and J is TRBJ1-6; D is unresolved. The CDR3 spans 16 residues. Germline V gene data show CDR1 as SGHTA and CDR2 as FQGNSA. Trimming removed 1 base at V and 6 bases at J, with 13 bases between. CDR3: CASSLDPESSNSPLHF. CDR3 DNA sequence: TGTGCCAGCAGCTTAGATCCAGAAAGTAGTAATTCACCCCTCCACTTT.

V is TRBV28 and J is TRBJ1-3; tentative D call: TRBD1 (5 bases). V dropped 4 bases and J dropped 0 bases, with 10 bases sitting between them. Germline V lookup: CDR1 MDHEN, CDR2 SYDVKM. This CDR3 is built from 15 residues. The DNA for the CDR3 is TGTGCCAGCAGTTGGGACTTGCACTCTGGAAACACCATATATTTT. It translates to CASSWDLHSGNTIYF.

This clonotype has at least ten counts. The chain is built from TRBV28 and TRBJ1-5, with D perhaps TRBD1 (5 bases). The CDR3 contains 16 residues. Germline assignment: CDR1 MDHEN and CDR2 SYDVKM. V lost 6 bases to trimming and J lost 1 base, with 16 bases between them. The CDR3 bases are TGTGCCAGCAGCCCCCTCGGTCAGGGAAGCAATCAGCCCCAGCATTTT. Its translation: CASSPLGQGSNQPQHF.

This clonotype occurred many times. The V call is TRBV11-2, the J call TRBJ2-7; possible D gene TRBD2, 5 bases. V was pared by 1 base and J by 4 bases, with 5 bases between. The CDR3 is 12 amino acids. The V gene's germline CDR1 is SGHAT and CDR2 FQNNGV. The CDR3 protein is CASSLGTYEQYF. CDR3 sequence (DNA): TGTGCCAGCAGCTTAGGGACTTACGAGCAGTACTTC. Full variable domain (outside the CDR3, taken from reference TRBV11-2 and TRBJ2-7): EAGVAQSPRYKIIEKRQSVAFWCNPISGHATLYWYQQILGQGPKLLIQFQNNGVVDDSQLPKDRFSAERLKGVDSTLKIQPAKLEDSAVYLCASSLGTYEQYFGPGTRLTVT.

This clonotype has a handful of counts. J is TRBJ1-2 and V is TRBV12-3 or TRBV12-4, with a weak D call TRBD1 (5 bases). The ends were cut back, 1 base at V and 5 bases at J, with 17 bases in the middle. The CDR3 runs 16 residues. Here the CDR3 DNA reads TGTGCCAGCAGTTTAGATCCAGGGTCAGCCGGGTATGGCTACACCTTC. This sequence encodes CASSLDPGSAGYGYTF.

The rearrangement uses TRBV6-2 or TRBV6-3 and TRBJ2-7; a weak D match, TRBD1 (5 bases). This CDR3 has 15 amino acids. Germline values: CDR1 MNHEY, CDR2 SVGEGT. The germline V and J ends were trimmed by 0 bases and 3 bases, with 12 bases remaining between them. The CDR3 DNA reads as TGTGCCAGCAGTTACTCGCCACAGGACAACTACGAGCAGTACTTC. This codes for CASSYSPQDNYEQYF.

This clonotype has more than one count but fewer than ten. The gene calls are TRBV27 and TRBJ2-3; D is perhaps TRBD2 (5 bases). Germline V gives CDR1 MNHEY, CDR2 SMNVEV (reference sequence). Trimming pared 1 base from V and 3 bases from J, leaving 14 bases between. The CDR3 runs to 16 residues. The CDR3 region is CASSLLGGRLTDTQYF. CDR3 DNA: TGTGCCAGCAGTTTATTGGGCGGGCGCCTGACAGATACGCAGTATTTT.

The sample holds a few counts of this clonotype. The chain uses TRBV5-5 and TRBJ2-3, with D unresolved. V lost 5 bases and J 8 bases, leaving 12 bases between the germline ends. The CDR3 is 12 amino acids. From germline, CDR1 is SGHKS and CDR2 YYEKEE (reference sequence). This CDR3 reads CASRGFMGTQYF. CDR3 nucleotides: TGTGCCAGCAGGGGATTTATGGGTACGCAGTATTTT.

This clonotype was observed a handful of times. V gene TRBV28 combines with J gene TRBJ1-1, with TRBD1 identical over 10 bases. The CDR3 loop spans 15 amino acids. V lost 6 bases to trimming and J lost 7 bases; unmatched junction nucleotides: 11. CDR1 and CDR2 from the germline V gene are MDHEN and SYDVKM. This CDR3 is CASSPDEGQGNEAFF. The CDR3 region has the DNA TGTGCCAGCAGCCCAGACGAGGGACAGGGGAATGAAGCTTTCTTT.

This clonotype has at least ten counts. The rearrangement joins TRBV7-2 to TRBJ1-1, with no clear D. This CDR3 has 14 amino acids. From germline, CDR1 is SGHTA and CDR2 FQGNSA. Trimming pared 4 bases from V and 4 bases from J, leaving 13 bases between. CDR3 in amino acids: CASSSMIIGTEAFF. The DNA for the CDR3 is TGTGCCAGCAGCTCGATGATAATAGGCACTGAAGCTTTCTTT.

At least ten counts were recorded for this clonotype. The rearrangement links TRBV10-3 to TRBJ1-5; D gene unclear. V was cut by 2 bases and J by 2 bases, with 1 base left in between. The CDR3 spans 12 residues. Per germline, CDR1 ENHRY and CDR2 SYGVKD. This CDR3 reads CAISEGNQPQHF. Written as DNA, the CDR3 is TGTGCCATCAGTGAGGGCAATCAGCCCCAGCATTTT.

J is TRBJ1-5 and V is TRBV15; D is perhaps TRBD1 (5 bases). Germline V gene data show CDR1 as LNHNV and CDR2 as YYDKDF (reference sequence). CDR3 size: 16 residues. V was shortened by 9 bases and J by 0 bases, with 18 bases between the two germline ends. The CDR3: CATGVGHHYSNQPQHF. The DNA for the CDR3 is TGTGCCACAGGGGTCGGGCACCATTATAGCAATCAGCCCCAGCATTTT.

This clonotype has at least ten counts. This rearrangement joins TRBV11-2 to TRBJ1-1; D not resolved. Germline V CDR1 and CDR2: SGHAT, FQNNGV. Trimming stripped 5 bases from V and 2 bases from J, with 18 bases between. This CDR3 spans 16 amino acids. CDR3 DNA: TGTGCCAGCAGCCAAAGGTACAGATACCCTAACACTGAAGCTTTCTTT. Translation gives CASSQRYRYPNTEAFF.

This clonotype was observed many times. The rearrangement uses TRBV12-3 or TRBV12-4 and TRBJ2-2, with D unclear. V lost 6 bases and J lost 6, with 5 bases in between. This CDR3 has 11 amino acids. In DNA form, the CDR3 reads TGTGCCAGCAGCTTTTCCGGGGAGCTGTTTTTT. Amino acids: CASSFSGELFF.

This clonotype was recorded a few times. This sequence joins TRBV10-2 and TRBJ1-1; a weak D match, TRBD1 (5 bases). Trimming left V 4 bases short and J 2 bases short, with 11 bases between. The length of the CDR3 is 14 residues. Germline lookup yields CDR1 WSHSY and CDR2 SAAADI. CDR3 residues: CASSVGRTNTEAFF. The CDR3 bases are TGCGCCAGCAGTGTGGGACGGACAAACACTGAAGCTTTCTTT.

This clonotype was observed a handful of times. The chain carries TRBV18 and TRBJ1-1; D is unresolved. Germline CDR1 KGHSH, CDR2 LQKENI. The CDR3 is 16 residues long. V lost 2 bases and J 1 base, leaving 14 bases between the germline ends. This chain's CDR3 is CASSPVGSKGNTEAFF. Here the CDR3 DNA reads TGTGCCAGCTCACCAGTAGGGTCGAAGGGGAACACTGAAGCTTTCTTT.

This clonotype has more than one count but fewer than ten. The gene calls are TRBV12-3 or TRBV12-4 and TRBJ2-2, with D perhaps given as TRBD1 or TRBD2 (5 bases each). V was shortened by 1 base and J by 9 bases, with 15 bases between the two germline ends. The CDR3 totals 15 residues. CDR3 sequence (DNA): TGTGCCAGCAGTTTAGGCGGGCAGGGCGGCCGGGAGCTGTTTTTT. It encodes CASSLGGQGGRELFF.

The chain is built from TRBV25-1 and TRBJ1-4, with a possible D match to TRBD1 (5 bases). The CDR3 contains 14 residues. Germline V gene data show CDR1 as MGHDK and CDR2 as SYGVNS. V was cut by 4 bases and J by 6 bases, with 12 bases left in between. This chain's CDR3 is CASSGGGVYEKLFF. CDR3 coding DNA: TGTGCCAGCAGTGGGGGGGGTGTGTATGAAAAACTGTTTTTT. Full variable domain (remainder filled in from reference TRBV25-1 and TRBJ1-4): EADIYQTPRYLVIGTGKKITLECSQTMGHDKMYWYQQDPGMELHLIHYSYGVNSTEKGDLSSESTVSRIRTEHFPLTLESARPSHTSQYLCASSGGGVYEKLFFGSGTQLSVL.

The J gene is TRBJ1-2, the V gene TRBV27; D is ambiguous. The germline V and J ends were trimmed by 3 bases and 1 base, with 9 bases remaining between them. Germline lookup yields CDR1 MNHEY and CDR2 SMNVEV (reference sequence). This CDR3 is built from 14 residues. This chain's CDR3 is CASSFPGLNYGYTF. The CDR3 DNA sequence: TGTGCCAGCAGTTTCCCCGGCCTTAACTATGGCTACACCTTC.

The gene calls are TRBV14 and TRBJ1-1; 7 bases are shared with TRBD1. With V trimmed by 0 bases and J by 4 bases, 2 bases remained unmatched. Germline V lookup: CDR1 SGHDN, CDR2 FVKESK. The CDR3 has 14 amino acids. CDR3 DNA: TGTGCCAGCAGCCAAGACAGGGGGAGCACTGAAGCTTTCTTT. Amino acids: CASSQDRGSTEAFF.